Presented here are 7 T cell receptor beta chains from one specimen sequenced in a study of T-cell memory formation after mild COVID-19. TCRdb processed the 5' RACE reads anew with MiXCR; each CDR3 protein has one entry. Here the sample spans roughly 170,000 distinct CDR3 sequences, around a sixth being singletons. Sequencing was carried out using PBMCs or a T cell subset sorted from them (not recorded which). These receptor sequences come from a man between 18 and 29 years old who had mild COVID-19 (a few samples of this study predate the infection). Cell type and time point are not known.

The chain is built from TRBV6-6 and TRBJ2-3; 8 positions match TRBD2. Trimming at V came to 4 bases and at J to 5 bases, leaving 5 bases not matched to a gene. Germline CDR1 is MNHNY and CDR2 is SVGAGI (reference sequence). The CDR3 has 14 amino acids. For the CDR3, the DNA is TGTGCCAGCAGTTTCCGGGGGGGCGGAGATACGCAGTATTTT. As protein: CASSFRGGGDTQYF.

This clonotype was found once. This chain uses TRBV5-1 with TRBJ2-5; TRBD2 matches 7 bases. The CDR3 has 16 residues. From germline, CDR1 is SGHRS and CDR2 YFSETQ. The J segment lost 0 bases and the V segment lost 4 bases, leaving 9 bases of the junction unmatched. Written as DNA, the CDR3 is TGCGCCAGCAGCCTAGCTCTAGCGGCGTACCAAGAGACCCAGTACTTC. As protein: CASSLALAAYQETQYF.

V is TRBV4-2 and J is TRBJ2-2, with a possible D match to TRBD2 (5 bases). This CDR3 is 16 amino acids long. The ends were cut back, 1 base at V and 0 bases at J, with 9 bases in the middle. Germline V CDR1 and CDR2: LGHNA, YNFKEQ. CDR3 sequence: CASSQAGNTNTGELFF. The CDR3 region has the DNA TGTGCCAGCAGCCAAGCGGGGAACACGAACACCGGGGAGCTGTTTTTT.

The V gene is TRBV20-1, the J gene TRBJ1-5; 9 bases align to TRBD1. Germline loops: CDR1 DFQATT, CDR2 SNEGSKA (reference sequence). Trimming cost V 6 bases and J 6 bases; bases outside gene matches: 9. This CDR3 is built from 14 residues. CDR3 sequence reads: CSAPGQGTSQPQHF. In DNA, the CDR3 is TGCAGTGCGCCGGGACAGGGCACAAGTCAGCCCCAGCATTTT.

This sequence joins TRBV6-1 and TRBJ1-1; D gene unclear. This CDR3 is built from 12 residues. CDR1 is MNHNS and CDR2 is SASEGT in the germline V gene. The V end was cut by 8 bases, the J end by 0 bases, with 7 bases between. The CDR3 DNA reads TGTGCCAGCCTGCCCATGAACACTGAAGCTTTCTTT. Its translation is CASLPMNTEAFF.

V is TRBV12-3 or TRBV12-4 and J is TRBJ1-1; TRBD1 is a possible D gene (6 bases). With 3 bases removed from V and 11 bases from J, the gap between germline ends came to 13 bases. The CDR3 has 12 amino acids. The CDR3 sequence is CASSFAGGRAFF. The CDR3 DNA reads as TGTGCCAGCAGTTTCGCCGGGGGGCGTGCTTTCTTT.

This clonotype was counted a few times. The chain uses TRBV6-5 and TRBJ2-1; 13 bases are shared with TRBD2. The CDR3 runs to 16 residues. CDR1 is MNHEY, CDR2 SVGAGI, per germline. V shed 6 bases, J shed 6 bases, and the junction held 8 bases outside the gene matches. CDR3 sequence reads: CASRPLAGGQGNEQFF. CDR3 nucleotides: TGTGCCAGCAGACCACTAGCGGGGGGGCAGGGCAATGAGCAGTTCTTC.